This T cell receptor beta chain was documented in a study of T cell changes during pregnancy in multiple sclerosis. V shed 5 bases and J shed 2 bases, with 16 bases lying between them. The germline V gene encodes CDR1 SGDLS and CDR2 YYNGEE. The CDR3 length is 15 residues. Method: immunoSEQ multiplex PCR; TCRdb's copy keeps in-frame clones and lacks some. The table shows about 89,000 clones, with about 93% occurring only once. The sample consisted of peripheral blood, taken in the third trimester of pregnancy. V gene TRBV9 combines with J gene TRBJ2-5, with a tentative D call TRBD1 (5 bases). The TCR was taken from a female donor with multiple sclerosis, enrolled in a pregnancy study. CDR3 amino acids: CASSQGVTDQETQYF. CDR3 bases: TGTGCCAGCAGTCAAGGGGTGACAGATCAAGAGACCCAGTACTTC.